The T cell receptor beta chain described here comes from a study of radiation and T cells in renal cell carcinoma. Background on the study: Nephrectomy followed 15 Gy stereotactic body radiation by 4 weeks.

A remark on this clone: Its antigen is unknown.

Time point of the sample: baseline pretreatment blood. This sample's treatment: 15 Gy SBRT to primary tumor, nephrectomy 4 weeks later. Serial blood draws occurred at baseline and 2 and 4 weeks post-SBRT. This renal cell carcinoma was of the clear cell type. Study observations and caveats: Top tumor clonotypes rose in blood 2 weeks post-radiation, then contracted.

Per germline, CDR1 SGHAT and CDR2 FQNNGV. The V gene lost 3 bases and the J gene lost 8 bases, with 8 bases spanning the gap. This CDR3 region has 13 residues. Profiled with immunoSEQ multiplex PCR; TCRdb holds only in-frame clones, not every one. The sample contains approximately 120,000 clones, 80% to 85% of which appear only once. The source of this sequence is a woman between 55 and 75 years old with renal cell carcinoma. This chain connects TRBV11-2 to TRBJ1-6; D gene unclear. Specimen: blood, collected from a patient whose treatment included radiotherapy and nephrectomy. The CDR3: CASSFGRDSPLHF. The CDR3 coding sequence is TGTGCCAGCAGCTTCGGTCGGGATTCACCCCTCCACTTT.